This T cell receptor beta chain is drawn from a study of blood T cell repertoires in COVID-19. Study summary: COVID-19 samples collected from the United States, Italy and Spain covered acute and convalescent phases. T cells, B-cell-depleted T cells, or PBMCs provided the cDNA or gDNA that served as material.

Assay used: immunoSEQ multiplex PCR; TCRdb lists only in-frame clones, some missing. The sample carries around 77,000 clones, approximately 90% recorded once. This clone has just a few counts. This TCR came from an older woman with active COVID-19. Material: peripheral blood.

CDR3 sequence: CASSVSGTGYGETQYF. The CDR3 DNA reads TGCGCCAGCAGTGTTAGCGGGACGGGTTACGGAGAGACCCAGTACTTC. V and J are TRBV4-1 and TRBJ2-5, with 8 bases matching TRBD2. Per germline, CDR1 MGHRA and CDR2 YSYEKL. J was trimmed by 4 bases and V by 6 bases; bases with no gene match: 13. The CDR3 is 16 amino acids.